This TCR beta chain was identified in a study of Ad26.COV2.S vaccination and SARS-CoV-2 variants. Study as a whole: Each vaccinee took Ad26.COV2.S intramuscularly, once or twice 56 days apart.

Points from the study as a whole: Post-vaccination breadth of spike-specific CD8+ and CD4+ T cell responses was reportedly substantial.

As to this clone: The antigen is unknown.

The germline V gene has CDR1 SGHVS and CDR2 FNYEAQ. This CDR3 contains 11 residues. V was cut by 2 bases and J by 5 bases, with 4 bases left in between. Treatment: around 19 received Ad26.COV2.S at low or high dose, single or two shots; roughly 5 received placebo; per-sample allocation not given. The study sampled participants on day 63 after the first vaccine or placebo injection. Adults aged 18-55 years in Boston included the donor. Measured with immunoSEQ multiplex PCR; TCRdb has only the in-frame clones, and not every one. The sample includes hundreds of thousands of clones, 92% seen only once; the top ten take 1.5% to 2%.

This specimen consisted of peripheral blood, obtained in a trial of Ad26.COV2.S vaccine versus placebo. This rearrangement joins TRBV7-6 to TRBJ2-7; D not resolved. The receptor was derived from a person between 18 and 59 years old who received the Ad26.COV2.S COVID-19 vaccine or a placebo. The CDR3 DNA is TGTGCCAGCAGCTTAAAAAACGAGCAGTACTTC. This translates into CASSLKNEQYF.